This TCR beta chain stems from a study of glioma-infiltrating T cells after dendritic cell vaccination. Study outcomes and limitations: Estimated pretreatment TIL content predicted outcome after dendritic cell vaccination.

Method: immunoSEQ multiplex PCR; TCRdb's copy keeps in-frame clones and lacks some. The data contain about 73,000 clones, roughly four fifths of them singletons. To note about this clone: Its target is unknown.

V trimming: 6 bases; J trimming: 6 bases; junction bases outside the gene matches: 9. Germline V gene sequence: CDR1 MNHEY, CDR2 SMNVEV (reference sequence). This CDR3 has 15 residues. The input for sequencing was blood, taken before dendritic cell vaccination. The chain couples TRBV27 to TRBJ1-5; 9 bases are shared with TRBD1. The sequence was collected from a human donor with glioblastoma. The DNA of the CDR3 is TGTGCCAGCAGGGACAGGGGTGCGGGGTTTCAGCCCCAGCATTTT. It codes for CASRDRGAGFQPQHF.